These T cell receptor beta chains were read from a single sample in a study of blood T cell repertoires in COVID-19. Using immunoSEQ multiplex PCR, the repertoire was profiled, and TCRdb retains in-frame clones only, with some absent. Among 290,000 or so clones, 70% to 90% were seen once, and the ten largest hold less than 6.5%. The specimen sequenced was peripheral blood. Receptor source: a man aged 50 to 59 with active or convalescent COVID-19. Both conserved end residues are part of each CDR3. A row's size may be missing; if present it is once, few, many or a size class.

clone_size,cdr3_length,j_call,v_call,cdr3_aa
.,15,TRBJ2-3,TRBV28,CASSLWSGRGDTQYF
.,13,TRBJ1-1,TRBV2,CASSEAPNGKAFF
.,14,TRBJ2-1,TRBV7-3,CASSLNAGYNEQFF
.,15,TRBJ2-7,TRBV20-1,CSASSPRGQTYEQYF
.,14,TRBJ1-1,TRBV28,CASSLGGFNTEAFF
.,12,TRBJ2-7,TRBV6-6,CASGRLGGKQYF
.,15,TRBJ2-7,TRBV4-2,CASSREQGGLYEQYF
.,17,TRBJ1-6,TRBV7-2,CASSLVEGAADNSPLHF
.,14,TRBJ1-2,TRBV19,CVSSIGLSNYGYTF
.,18,TRBJ2-1,TRBV7-6,CASRPWDRGLAGGNEQFF
.,16,TRBJ2-1,TRBV7-8,CASSFLAGDSYNEQFF
.,14,TRBJ1-1,TRBV28,CASIPEGMNTEAFF
.,17,TRBJ2-1,TRBV4-2,CASSLRPLAGSGNEQFF
.,16,TRBJ2-1,TRBV7-3,CASSLRADQSYNEQFF
.,14,TRBJ2-3,TRBV5-6,CASSPGSVVNTQYF
once,14,TRBJ1-2,TRBV6-5,CASSYGQGIYGYTF
.,14,TRBJ1-5,TRBV19,CASSAQGTHQPQHF
.,12,TRBJ1-2,TRBV7-9,CASSLDAAGYTF
.,13,TRBJ2-1,TRBV18,CASSPLLGREQFF
.,14,TRBJ1-1,TRBV6-5,CASSYRSWRSEAFF
.,12,TRBJ2-7,TRBV11-3,CASSLDGRQGPF
.,12,TRBJ2-7,TRBV30,CAWSVGRSGQYF
.,14,TRBJ1-3,TRBV29-1,CSVDGGSSGNAIYF
.,15,TRBJ2-7,TRBV19,CASSARDRGVYEQYF
few,14,TRBJ1-2,TRBV9,CASSAATGFYGYTF
.,16,TRBJ2-3,TRBV29-1,CSTSSGEWRGADTQYF
.,14,TRBJ1-2,TRBV2,CASSQQGVGYGYTF
.,16,TRBJ1-1,TRBV18,CASSPTGSRGYTEAFF
.,16,TRBJ2-1,TRBV5-1,CASSLGPTSSYNEQFF
.,16,TRBJ2-3,TRBV5-5,CASTPGAGGGTDTQYF
.,15,TRBJ1-1,TRBV5-4,CASSLPGLGNTEAFF
.,14,TRBJ1-5,TRBV3-1/TRBV3-2,CASSLGQGNQPQHF
few,11,TRBJ1-2,TRBV29-1,CSVRVGGGYTF
.,16,TRBJ1-1,TRBV6-2/TRBV6-3,CASSYSFGQLNTEAFF
.,14,TRBJ2-5,TRBV18,CASSPPTGRETQYF
.,15,TRBJ1-5,TRBV2,CASRTEGTGGAPQHF
.,15,TRBJ2-1,TRBV5-1,CASSLVGARNYEQFF
.,16,TRBJ2-1,TRBV2,CASSALTGIPFNEQFF
.,15,TRBJ1-1,TRBV11-2,CASSYRASRETEAFF
.,14,TRBJ1-2,TRBV5-1,CASSFSTEDYGYTF
.,14,TRBJ2-3,TRBV5-3,CVRKGQLGTDTQYF
.,14,TRBJ1-2,TRBV15,CATSREQGNYGYTF
.,15,TRBJ1-3,TRBV7-8,CASTALTLSGNTIYF
.,19,TRBJ2-6,TRBV27,CASSLQPPDRAYGANVLTF
.,15,TRBJ2-3,TRBV7-9,CASSLARGQADTQYF
.,15,TRBJ1-4,TRBV18,CASSPRTGGDEKLFF
.,15,TRBJ2-7,TRBV6-5,CASSYFGTGLYEQYF
few,14,TRBJ1-1,TRBV18,CASSLGGQNTEAFF
.,14,TRBJ2-1,TRBV30,CACTPGAGKGEQFF